These T cell receptor beta chains were read from a single sample in a study of CD8 T cells in Susac syndrome. TCRdb itself ran the immunoSEQ multiplex PCR reads through MiXCR, one entry per CDR3 protein. The sample has tens of thousands of distinct CDR3 sequences; 96% are singletons. The sequencing sample was made of CD8+ T cells from PBMCs. Every receptor here comes from a human donor with Susac syndrome. The CDR3 runs from the conserved cysteine through the conserved F or W. A D gene is named only where the DNA matches it firmly. Size is omitted from some rows. Given values are once, few, many or a class for expanded clones.

V gene	D gene	clone size	J gene	CDR3 DNA	CDR3 protein
TRBV5-1	TRBD1	NA	TRBJ1-1	TGCGCCAGCAGCCTACAGACAGGGGGCCCCACTGAAGCTTTCTTT	CASSLQTGGPTEAFF
TRBV2	NA	few	TRBJ1-6	TGTGCCAGCAGTCTTAGCTCCTATAATTCACCCCTCCACTTT	CASSLSSYNSPLHF
TRBV4-2	TRBD1	NA	TRBJ1-5	TGTGCCAGCAGCGAAGACAGGGGCAATCAGCCCCAGCATTTT	CASSEDRGNQPQHF
TRBV3-1	NA	NA	TRBJ1-2	TGTGCCAGCAGCCAACTAACCGAAAGGGCGGAGAACTATGGCTACACCTTC	CASSQLTERAENYGYTF
TRBV7-8	NA	NA	TRBJ1-6	TGTGCCAGCAGCCGGGGGCCCTGGAATTCACCCCTCCACTTT	CASSRGPWNSPLHF
TRBV6-5	NA	NA	TRBJ1-1	TGTGCCAGCAGTTACTCGATATGGGGGGGAGCTTTCTTT	CASSYSIWGGAFF
TRBV29-1	NA	NA	TRBJ2-7	TGCAGCGTTGGCGGCGGGTCCTACGAGCAGTACTTC	CSVGGGSYEQYF
TRBV30	TRBD1	NA	TRBJ1-1	TGTGCCCGGACAGGGGGCTGGAACACTGAAGCTTTCTTT	CARTGGWNTEAFF
TRBV4-2	TRBD2	NA	TRBJ2-7	TGTGCCAGCAGCCCCGCCGGGACTACCTACGAGCAGTACTTC	CASSPAGTTYEQYF
TRBV27	TRBD2	NA	TRBJ2-7	TGTGCCAGCAGTTTATCGGCGGGGGTAGCGGGGGGGCGTGAGCAGTACTTC	CASSLSAGVAGGREQYF
TRBV7-2	NA	once	TRBJ2-3	TGTGCCAGCAGCCCGACAGCAGATACGCAGTATTTT	CASSPTADTQYF
TRBV7-2	NA	once	TRBJ1-2	TGTGCCAGCAGTCCAACTACCGGGACGGACTACAACGGCTACACCTTC	CASSPTTGTDYNGYTF
TRBV20-1	TRBD1	NA	TRBJ1-3	TGCAGTGCGGAACACAGGGGAGGTGGAAACACCATATATTTT	CSAEHRGGGNTIYF
TRBV12-3/TRBV12-4	NA	NA	TRBJ1-5	TGTGCCAGCAGCCCTAGAATACAGGGCGGTGGCAATCAGCCCCAGCATTTT	CASSPRIQGGGNQPQHF
TRBV20-1	NA	once	TRBJ1-2	TGCAGTGCTAGGACCGGGACGGCTAGCTATGGCTACACCTTC	CSARTGTASYGYTF
TRBV20-1	NA	NA	TRBJ1-2	TGCAGTGCTAGAGATCCTTGGACCCGGGAATATGGCTACACCTTC	CSARDPWTREYGYTF
TRBV7-6	NA	NA	TRBJ2-1	TGTGCCAGCAGCTTAGGAGAAAATCGCCAGTTCTTC	CASSLGENRQFF
TRBV3-1	TRBD2	NA	TRBJ2-1	TGTGCCAGCAGCCAACTGGGACTAGCTTACAATGAGCAGTTCTTC	CASSQLGLAYNEQFF
TRBV11-1	NA	NA	TRBJ2-7	TGTGCCAGCAGCTTAGTCCTGCAGGAGCCCAATTCGTACGAGCAGTACTTC	CASSLVLQEPNSYEQYF
TRBV30	TRBD1	NA	TRBJ1-4	TGTGCCTGGAGTAGGCCAGGGACAGCTAATGAAAAACTGTTTTTT	CAWSRPGTANEKLFF
TRBV3-1	TRBD2	NA	TRBJ2-6	TGTGCCACGGAGGGATACTCGGGGGGAACTGGGGCCAACGTCCTGACTTTC	CATEGYSGGTGANVLTF
TRBV20-1	TRBD1	NA	TRBJ2-7	TGCAGTGCCTTAGTCAAGGGACAGGCCTCCTACGAGCAGTACTTC	CSALVKGQASYEQYF
TRBV5-1	TRBD1	once	TRBJ2-7	TGCGCCAGCAGCTTGGAGGGACAGTCATACGAGCAGTACTTC	CASSLEGQSYEQYF
TRBV24-1	TRBD1	NA	TRBJ2-3	TGTGCCACCAGTGATTCGGGACAGGGGGTTTCCCGAACAGATACGCAGTATTTT	CATSDSGQGVSRTDTQYF
TRBV27	NA	NA	TRBJ1-2	TGTGCCAGCAGTGGAGATCCGGATGGCAGATTCTATGGCTACACCTTC	CASSGDPDGRFYGYTF
TRBV30	TRBD1	NA	TRBJ1-4	TGTGCCTGGAGTGACAAAAACAGGGGGACAGCTGAAAAACTGTTTTTT	CAWSDKNRGTAEKLFF
TRBV6-5	NA	NA	TRBJ2-7	TGTGCCAGCAGTCCACGGAGGGGTCTAACCTACGAGCAGTACTTC	CASSPRRGLTYEQYF
TRBV20-1	NA	NA	TRBJ2-2	TGCAGTGCTACAACAGCGGACACCGGGGAGCTGTTTTTT	CSATTADTGELFF
TRBV10-1	NA	few	TRBJ2-7	TGCGCCAGCAGTGAAGGGACAGGCGGGAGGGAGCAGTACTTC	CASSEGTGGREQYF
TRBV28	NA	NA	TRBJ2-3	TGTGCCAGCAGTTTACCACAGGGGGAGGGAGATACGCAGTATTTT	CASSLPQGEGDTQYF
TRBV7-6	NA	NA	TRBJ1-4	TGTGCCAGCAGCTTCAAGGAAAAACTGTTTTTT	CASSFKEKLFF
TRBV7-2	TRBD1	NA	TRBJ1-2	TGTGCCAGCAACCCGACAGGGGCGATTCGTGGCTACACCTTC	CASNPTGAIRGYTF
TRBV30	NA	NA	TRBJ2-3	TGTGCCTGGAGTGTAGTGAGCGGCGGGGATACGCAGTATTTT	CAWSVVSGGDTQYF
TRBV28	NA	NA	TRBJ2-7	TGTGCCAGCAGTCGTGACCCCGAGCAGTACTTC	CASSRDPEQYF
TRBV18	NA	NA	TRBJ2-7	TGTGCCAGCTCCCCGGAGGCAGGATACGAGCAGTACTTC	CASSPEAGYEQYF
TRBV19	NA	NA	TRBJ2-7	TGTGCCAGTAGTACCTCCTACGTGGACGAGCAGTACTTC	CASSTSYVDEQYF
TRBV7-3	NA	once	TRBJ1-6	TGTGCCAGCAGCCCCACCCCCTTCTCACCCCTCCACTTT	CASSPTPFSPLHF
TRBV15	NA	NA	TRBJ1-4	TGTGCCACCAGCAGAGATATCACGGTAGGGGTAAAACTGTTTTTT	CATSRDITVGVKLFF
TRBV6-5	TRBD1	NA	TRBJ1-2	TGTGCCAGCAGTTACTCGAGCCAGGGGGATCACTATGGCTACACCTTC	CASSYSSQGDHYGYTF
TRBV20-1	NA	NA	TRBJ1-2	TGCAGTGCTAGAGACCCCGGACAGTTTGGCTACACCTTC	CSARDPGQFGYTF